Below, one T cell receptor (beta chain) is given with its context. Antigen unknown. The sample originates from a study of T-cell memory formation after mild COVID-19. Study background: Among the donors, TCR clusters were largely specific to each donor.

Constant-segment primers and 5'RACE yielded cDNA libraries for TCR alpha and TCR beta, each carrying sample barcodes and UMIs. One entry per CDR3 protein, called by TCRdb with MiXCR from the 5' RACE reads. The sample consists of 190,000 or so distinct CDR3 sequences, over 20% of them appearing once. The CDR3 is 14 amino acids. Germline assignment: CDR1 MGHRA and CDR2 YSYEKL. J gave up 5 bases and V 4 bases, and 7 bases lay outside the gene matches. Study outcomes and limitations: A balance of CD4 and CD8 characterized clones contracting day 15 to 85, whereas later expanders leaned CD4+. There was no confirmation that second-wave clones peaking on day 37 were SARS-CoV-2 specific.

The chain employs TRBV4-1 and TRBJ2-7; 8 bases are shared with TRBD2. This clonotype was obtained from an adult woman who had mild COVID-19 (a few samples of this study predate the infection). Cell type and time point are not known. Material: PBMCs or a T cell subset sorted from them (not recorded which). The CDR3 DNA reads as TGCGCCAGCAGCCCGGGACTAGGGCTTGACGAGCAGTACTTC. Its translation is CASSPGLGLDEQYF.